The clone carrying this T cell receptor (beta chain) was picked up one time. The antigen remains unidentified. The sample originates from a study of cytomegalovirus exposure and HLA in healthy donors. This CDR3 spans 16 amino acids. V gave up 0 bases and J gave up 1 base, with 13 bases separating them. Looked up from germline, CDR1 is SGHNT and CDR2 is YYREEE (reference sequence). Regarding donors, all were healthy bone marrow donors. Researchers ran the PCR with 60 Vbeta and 13 Jbeta primers. The protocol was immunoSEQ multiplex PCR, while the TCRdb copy is restricted to in-frame clones and leaves out a portion. This table has under 200,000 clones, over 65% appearing once. Findings and limits, study-wide: In terms of immune exposure information, only CMV serostatus was available. A later analysis linked a missense DCLRE1C variant to TCR beta V- and J-gene trimming. As a later analysis revealed, most CMV-associated TCR beta chains appeared HLA-restricted.

The sample taken for sequencing was PBMCs. The clonotype was recovered from a man between 60 and 75 years old in good health and CMV-seronegative. The gene calls are TRBV5-4 and TRBJ1-1; tentative D call: TRBD1 (6 bases). The CDR3 sequence is CASSLGAGAANTEAFF. The CDR3 DNA reads TGTGCCAGCAGCTTGGGGGCAGGGGCAGCGAACACTGAAGCTTTCTTT.